Each of the 9 T cell receptor beta chains below was sequenced from the same sample in a study of blood T cell repertoires in COVID-19. TCRdb's table, derived via immunoSEQ multiplex PCR, lists solely in-frame clones and lacks some. The table has over 200,000 clones, approximately 81% seen once. The sample consisted of PBMCs or T cells enriched from blood (not recorded which). These receptors were obtained from a woman aged 45-60 years with acute COVID-19.

V and J are TRBV18 and TRBJ2-3; 14 bases line up with TRBD2. Germline V gene sequence: CDR1 KGHSH, CDR2 LQKENI. V trimming: 3 bases; J trimming: 0 bases; junction bases outside the gene matches: 14. CDR3 length: 21 amino acids. CDR3 nucleotide sequence: TGTGCCAGCTCACCCCCCAACCGACTAGCGGGGGGGTCCTCTAGCACAGATACGCAGTATTTT. Encoded protein: CASSPPNRLAGGSSSTDTQYF.

The chain combines TRBV7-9 with TRBJ1-2, with no clear D. CDR1 and CDR2 (germline): SEHNR, FQNEAQ (reference sequence). The germline V and J ends were trimmed by 8 bases and 14 bases, with 21 bases remaining between them. There are 12 residues in the CDR3. CDR3 in DNA: TGTGCCAGCGGTACCCCCGAGGCTAGGTTGACCTTC. It codes for CASGTPEARLTF.

The V and J genes are TRBV19 and TRBJ1-3; 8 bases are shared with TRBD1. From germline, CDR1 is LNHDA and CDR2 SQIVND (reference sequence). There are 14 residues in the CDR3. Germline trimming cut 6 bases from V and 0 bases from J; bases unmatched to any gene: 1. The CDR3 here is CASRDRASGNTIYF. In DNA, the CDR3 is TGTGCCAGTAGGGACAGGGCCTCTGGAAACACCATATATTTT.

This sequence joins TRBV18 and TRBJ1-5; 7 bases are a match to TRBD1. Per the germline V gene, CDR1 is KGHSH and CDR2 is LQKENI. The CDR3 totals 16 residues. V trimming: 3 bases; J trimming: 2 bases; junction bases outside the gene matches: 7. CDR3 protein: CASSPEQGFGNQPQHF. The CDR3 DNA reads as TGTGCCAGCTCACCCGAACAGGGGTTCGGCAATCAGCCCCAGCATTTT.

A single count supports this clone. This chain connects TRBV19 to TRBJ1-5, with 7 bases matching TRBD1. Unmatched junction bases numbered 4, after V lost 5 bases and J lost 0 bases. CDR1 is LNHDA and CDR2 is SQIVND in the germline V gene (reference sequence). The length of the CDR3 is 15 residues. The CDR3 region has the DNA TGTGCCAGTAGTTGGACAGGAGATAGCAATCAGCCCCAGCATTTT. Its translation: CASSWTGDSNQPQHF.

This clone has a single count. The gene calls are TRBV20-1 and TRBJ2-5, with a possible D match to TRBD2 (5 bases). The CDR3 spans 10 residues. Germline CDR1 DFQATT, CDR2 SNEGSKA (reference sequence). The V end was cut by 6 bases, the J end by 10 bases, with 12 bases between. CDR3 in DNA: TGCAGTGCCTTAGGACGGGGCCAGTACTTC. It is translated as CSALGRGQYF.

This clone was counted once. This rearrangement joins TRBV30 to TRBJ2-1; a weak D match, TRBD2 (6 bases). V lost 2 bases, J lost 5 bases, and 16 bases lay in between. CDR3 length: 15 amino acids. The V gene's germline CDR1 is GTSNPN and CDR2 SVGIG (reference sequence). The CDR3 loop reads CAWSRGTSLNNEQFF. The CDR3 DNA is TGTGCCTGGAGTCGCGGGACGAGCCTTAACAATGAGCAGTTCTTC.

The rearrangement links TRBV7-2 to TRBJ1-5, with TRBD1 as a possible D gene (6 bases). V was pared by 5 bases and J by 3 bases, with 17 bases between. The CDR3 sequence is 16 residues long. Germline-derived CDR1 and CDR2 are SGHTA and FQGNSA. The CDR3 bases are TGTGCCAGCAGCCAGGGGTCCGGGATCCTCAATCAGCCCCAGCATTTT. This gives the protein CASSQGSGILNQPQHF.

The rearrangement joins TRBV6-6 to TRBJ1-2; 10 nucleotides match TRBD1. This CDR3 is built from 15 residues. Germline CDR1 is MNHNY and CDR2 is SVGAGI (reference sequence). V lost 5 bases, J lost 4 bases, and 7 bases stayed unmatched. The CDR3 DNA is TGTGCCAGCAGTCGACAGGGGGCGGTGAGCTATGGCTACACCTTC. This gives the protein CASSRQGAVSYGYTF.